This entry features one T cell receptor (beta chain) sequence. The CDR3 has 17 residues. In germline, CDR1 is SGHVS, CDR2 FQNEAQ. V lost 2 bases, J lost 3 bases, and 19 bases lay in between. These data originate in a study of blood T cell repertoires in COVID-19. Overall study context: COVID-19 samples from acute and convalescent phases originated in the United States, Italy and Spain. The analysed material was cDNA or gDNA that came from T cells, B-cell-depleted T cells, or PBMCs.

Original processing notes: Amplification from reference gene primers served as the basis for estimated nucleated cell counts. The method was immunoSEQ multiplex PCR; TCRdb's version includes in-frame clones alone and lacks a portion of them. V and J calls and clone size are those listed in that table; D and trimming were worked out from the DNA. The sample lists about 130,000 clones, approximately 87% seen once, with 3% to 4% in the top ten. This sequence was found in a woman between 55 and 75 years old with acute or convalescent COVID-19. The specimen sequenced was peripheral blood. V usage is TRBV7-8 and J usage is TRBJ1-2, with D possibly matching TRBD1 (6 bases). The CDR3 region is CASSLRTDITEYYGYTF. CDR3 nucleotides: TGTGCCAGCAGCTTAAGGACAGACATCACCGAGTACTATGGCTACACCTTC.